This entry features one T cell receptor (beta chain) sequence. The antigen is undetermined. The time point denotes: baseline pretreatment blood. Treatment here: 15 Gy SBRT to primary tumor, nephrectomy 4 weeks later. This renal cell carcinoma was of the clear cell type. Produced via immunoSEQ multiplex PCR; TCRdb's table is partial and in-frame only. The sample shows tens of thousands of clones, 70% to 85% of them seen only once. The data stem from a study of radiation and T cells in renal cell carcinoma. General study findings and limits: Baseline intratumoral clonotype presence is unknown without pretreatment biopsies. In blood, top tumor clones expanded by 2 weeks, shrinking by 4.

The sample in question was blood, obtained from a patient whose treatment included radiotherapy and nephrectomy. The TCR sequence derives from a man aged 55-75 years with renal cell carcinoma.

The CDR3 nucleotides are TGTGCCAGCACCCTTAGCGGGAGGCGTAAAGAGACCCAGTACTTC. Translating gives CASTLSGRRKETQYF. This chain joins TRBV27 and TRBJ2-5; 10 nucleotides agree with TRBD2. The germline V gene has CDR1 MNHEY and CDR2 SMNVEV (reference sequence). The CDR3 has 15 amino acids. The ends lost 7 bases at V and 3 bases at J; junction bases unmatched: 8.